Here is one T cell receptor (beta chain) with its context. The antigen remains unidentified. This CDR3 contains 13 residues. V dropped 2 bases and J dropped 7 bases, with 9 bases sitting between them. Here immunoSEQ multiplex PCR was the method, and the copy in TCRdb shows in-frame clones only, minus some. The sample has 100,000 to 110,000 clones; around 90% are singletons. The entry originates in a study of T cell responses to AZD1222 COVID-19 vaccine. Points from the study as a whole: Unmutated regions of variants are reportedly targeted by nearly half of spike-specific TCRs. The peak T cell response came first, and repertoires were sampled only after it. The donors showed a predominance of white British ancestry and of females, with possible underestimation of clonal diversity. Two AZD1222 administrations were followed by greater Spike-specific TCR breadth and depth.

The chain has TRBV12-3 or TRBV12-4 and TRBJ2-1; D gene uncertain. The sequenced sample was peripheral blood, obtained on day 0 of AZD1222 vaccination. The TCR was taken from an adult in good health. This CDR3 reads CASSLNSWNEQFF. CDR3 nucleotides: TGTGCCAGCAGTTTAAATAGTTGGAATGAGCAGTTCTTC.